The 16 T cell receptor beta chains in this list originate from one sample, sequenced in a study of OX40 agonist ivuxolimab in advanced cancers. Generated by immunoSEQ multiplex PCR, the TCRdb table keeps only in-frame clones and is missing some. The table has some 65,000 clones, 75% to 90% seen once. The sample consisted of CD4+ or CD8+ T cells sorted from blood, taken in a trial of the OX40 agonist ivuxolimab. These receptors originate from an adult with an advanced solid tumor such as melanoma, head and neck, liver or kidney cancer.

The CDR3 DNA reads as TGTGCTAGTGGTTTGGCCGCGGCCGGTGAGCAGTTCTTC. Protein product: CASGLAAAGEQFF. The chain employs TRBV12-5 and TRBJ2-1; no definite D call. V was shortened by 1 base and J by 9 bases, with 10 bases between the two germline ends. This CDR3 contains 13 residues. The germline CDR1 and CDR2 sequences are LGHNT and FRNRAP. The variable domain in full, with the rest retrieved from reference TRBV12-5 and TRBJ2-1, is DARVTQTPRHKVTEMGQEVTMRCQPILGHNTVFWYRQTMMQGLELLAYFRNRAPLDDSGMPKDRFSAEMPDATLATLKIQPSEPRDSAVYFCASGLAAAGEQFFGPGTRLTVL.

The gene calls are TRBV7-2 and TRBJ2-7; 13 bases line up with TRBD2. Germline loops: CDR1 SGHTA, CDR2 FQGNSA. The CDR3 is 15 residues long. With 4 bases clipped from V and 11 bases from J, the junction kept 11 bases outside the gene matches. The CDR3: CASSSPLGLAGAKYF. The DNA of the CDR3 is TGTGCCAGCAGCTCGCCGCTAGGACTAGCGGGAGCGAAGTACTTC.

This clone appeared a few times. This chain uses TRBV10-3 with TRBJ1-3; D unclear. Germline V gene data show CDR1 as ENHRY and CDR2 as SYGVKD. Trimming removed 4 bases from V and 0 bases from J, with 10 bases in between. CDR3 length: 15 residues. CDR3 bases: TGTGCCATCAGTGGGGCGGCGGCCTCTGGAAACACCATATATTTT. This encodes CAISGAAASGNTIYF.

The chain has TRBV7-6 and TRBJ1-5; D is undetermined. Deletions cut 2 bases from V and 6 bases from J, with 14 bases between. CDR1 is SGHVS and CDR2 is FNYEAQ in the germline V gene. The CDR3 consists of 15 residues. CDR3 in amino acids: CASSLQRGGGQPQHF. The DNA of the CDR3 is TGTGCCAGCAGCTTACAGCGGGGAGGAGGTCAGCCCCAGCATTTT.

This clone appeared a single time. The CDR3 loop is CASSPRSRQGAAKNIQYF. In DNA, the CDR3 is TGTGCCAGTAGTCCCCGATCCCGACAGGGGGCTGCCAAAAACATTCAGTACTTC. This chain connects TRBV19 to TRBJ2-4, with 10 bases aligning to TRBD1. The V segment lost 5 bases and the J segment 1 base; nucleotides outside the gene matches: 11. This CDR3 is built from 18 residues. Looked up from germline, CDR1 is LNHDA and CDR2 is SQIVND (reference sequence).

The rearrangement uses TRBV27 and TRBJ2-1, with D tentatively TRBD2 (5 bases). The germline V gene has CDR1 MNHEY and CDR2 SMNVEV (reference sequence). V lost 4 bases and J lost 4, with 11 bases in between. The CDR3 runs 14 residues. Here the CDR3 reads CASSSWTGYNEQFF. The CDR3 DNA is TGTGCCAGCAGTTCCTGGACGGGATACAATGAGCAGTTCTTC.

This chain's CDR3 is CASSPWGGGSTEAFF. As DNA, the CDR3 is TGTGCCAGCAGCCCCTGGGGAGGGGGAAGCACTGAAGCTTTCTTT. The gene calls are TRBV6-5 and TRBJ1-1; possible D gene TRBD1, 6 bases. The germline V and J ends were trimmed by 6 bases and 4 bases, with 18 bases remaining between them. The V gene's germline CDR1 is MNHEY and CDR2 SVGAGI. The CDR3 is 15 amino acids.

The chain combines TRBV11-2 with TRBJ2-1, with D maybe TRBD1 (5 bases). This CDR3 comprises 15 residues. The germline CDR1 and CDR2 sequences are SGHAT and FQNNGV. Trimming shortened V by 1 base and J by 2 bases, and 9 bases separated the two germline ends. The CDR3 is CASSLVGLTYNEQFF. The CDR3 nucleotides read TGTGCCAGCAGCTTAGTGGGGCTAACCTACAATGAGCAGTTCTTC.

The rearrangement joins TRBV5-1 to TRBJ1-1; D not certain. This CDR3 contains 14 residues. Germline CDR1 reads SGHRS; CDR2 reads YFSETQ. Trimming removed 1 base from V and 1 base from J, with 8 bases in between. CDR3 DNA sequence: TGCGCCAGCAGCTTGTTGGGAACGAACACTGAAGCTTTCTTT. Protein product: CASSLLGTNTEAFF.

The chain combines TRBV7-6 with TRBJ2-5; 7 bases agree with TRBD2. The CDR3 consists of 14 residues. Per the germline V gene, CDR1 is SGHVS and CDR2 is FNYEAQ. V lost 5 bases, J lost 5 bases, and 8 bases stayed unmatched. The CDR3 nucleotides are TGTGCCAGCAGCCGTTCGGGGGGAGGTGAGACCCAGTACTTC. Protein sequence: CASSRSGGGETQYF. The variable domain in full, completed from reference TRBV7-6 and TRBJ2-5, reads GAGVSQSPRYKVTKRGQDVALRCDPISGHVSLYWYRQALGQGPEFLTYFNYEAQQDKSGLPNDRFSAERPEGSISTLTIQRTEQRDSAMYRCASSRSGGGETQYFGPGTRLLVL.

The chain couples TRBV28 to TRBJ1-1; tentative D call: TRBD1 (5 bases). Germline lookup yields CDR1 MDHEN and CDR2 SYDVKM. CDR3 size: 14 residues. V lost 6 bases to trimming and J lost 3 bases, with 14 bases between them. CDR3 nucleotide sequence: TGTGCCAGCAGAACCCTCAGGGTTTACACTGAAGCTTTCTTT. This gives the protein CASRTLRVYTEAFF.

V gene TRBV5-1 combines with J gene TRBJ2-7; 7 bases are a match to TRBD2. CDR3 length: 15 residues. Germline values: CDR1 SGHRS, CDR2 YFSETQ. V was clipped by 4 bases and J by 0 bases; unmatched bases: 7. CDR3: CASSRTGGGSYEQYF. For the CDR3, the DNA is TGCGCCAGCAGCCGGACTGGGGGGGGCTCCTACGAGCAGTACTTC.

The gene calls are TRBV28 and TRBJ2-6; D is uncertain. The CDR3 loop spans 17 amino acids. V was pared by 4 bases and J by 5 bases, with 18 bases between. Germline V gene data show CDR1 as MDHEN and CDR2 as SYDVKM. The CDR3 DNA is TGTGCCAGCAGTTGCAATGAGACACAAAGTCGGGCCAACGTCCTGACTTTC. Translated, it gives CASSCNETQSRANVLTF. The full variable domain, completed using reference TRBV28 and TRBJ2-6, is DVKVTQSSRYLVKRTGEKVFLECVQDMDHENMFWYRQDPGLGLRLIYFSYDVKMKEKGDIPEGYSVSREKKERFSLILESASTNQTSMYLCASSCNETQSRANVLTFGAGSRLTVL.

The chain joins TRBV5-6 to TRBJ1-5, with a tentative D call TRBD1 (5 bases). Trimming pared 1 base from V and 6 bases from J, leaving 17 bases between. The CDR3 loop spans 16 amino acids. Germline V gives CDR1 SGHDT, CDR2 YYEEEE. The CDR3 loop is CASSLWTLSEAQPQHF. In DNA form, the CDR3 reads TGTGCCAGCAGCTTGTGGACACTTTCGGAGGCTCAGCCCCAGCATTTT. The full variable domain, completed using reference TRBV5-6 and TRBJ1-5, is DAGVTQSPTHLIKTRGQQVTLRCSPKSGHDTVSWYQQALGQGPQFIFQYYEEEERQRGNFPDRFSGHQFPNYSSELNVNALLLGDSALYLCASSLWTLSEAQPQHFGDGTRLSIL.

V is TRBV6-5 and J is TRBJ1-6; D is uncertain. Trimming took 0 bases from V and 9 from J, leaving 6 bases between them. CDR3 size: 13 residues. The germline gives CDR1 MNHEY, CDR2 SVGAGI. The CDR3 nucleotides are TGTGCCAGCAGTTACTCCCGGAGTTCACCCCTCCACTTT. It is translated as CASSYSRSSPLHF.

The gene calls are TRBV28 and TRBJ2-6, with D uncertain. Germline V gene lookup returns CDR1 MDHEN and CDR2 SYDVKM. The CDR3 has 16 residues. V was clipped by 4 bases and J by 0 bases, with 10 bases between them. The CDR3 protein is CASSSVVNSGANVLTF. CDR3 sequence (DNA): TGTGCCAGCAGTTCTGTAGTAAACTCTGGGGCCAACGTCCTGACTTTC.